The 22 T cell receptor beta chains below come from one sample, sequenced in a study of shared clonotypes between healthy human individuals. The method was immunoSEQ multiplex PCR; TCRdb's version includes in-frame clones alone and lacks a portion of them. The table has about 1.9 million clones, approximately 92% seen once. Positively selected for CCR7, the CD45RO-negative cells used as naive CD8 cells excluded terminally differentiated effector memory CD45RA+ cells. The sample taken for sequencing was naive CD8+ T cells from PBMCs. The receptors come from a man between 18 and 35 years old in good health. Some clones in this sample may be carry-over from other donors' samples.

The rearrangement joins TRBV27 to TRBJ1-1; D gene uncertain. Germline V gene lookup returns CDR1 MNHEY and CDR2 SMNVEV (reference sequence). V lost 3 bases and J lost 6, with 11 bases in between. This CDR3 is 13 amino acids long. CDR3 amino acids: CASSLQYTAEAFF. The DNA of the CDR3 is TGTGCCAGCAGTTTGCAGTACACTGCTGAAGCTTTCTTT.

The CDR3 reads CASRPLWDEQFF. The DNA for the CDR3 is TGTGCCAGCAGACCACTCTGGGATGAGCAGTTCTTC. This chain links TRBV27 with TRBJ2-1; unclear D gene. Trimming cost V 6 bases and J 8 bases, with 11 bases left between them. The germline V gene encodes CDR1 MNHEY and CDR2 SMNVEV (reference sequence). The length of the CDR3 is 12 residues.

J is TRBJ1-4 and V is TRBV7-9; D ambiguous. There are 15 residues in the CDR3. V lost 5 bases, J lost 4 bases, and 14 bases lay in between. Germline V gene data show CDR1 as SEHNR and CDR2 as FQNEAQ (reference sequence). This chain's CDR3 is CASSPKQRINEKLFF. CDR3 nucleotide sequence: TGTGCCAGCAGCCCTAAACAGCGAATTAATGAAAAACTGTTTTTT.

This clone was picked up one time. This rearrangement joins TRBV27 to TRBJ2-1; tentatively, D is TRBD1 (7 bases). The ends were cut back, 5 bases at V and 7 bases at J, with 18 bases in the middle. Germline CDR1 MNHEY, CDR2 SMNVEV (reference sequence). The CDR3 consists of 15 residues. The CDR3 nucleotides read TGTGCCAGCAGTCCAGGGGGACTCCCCCTGAATGAGCAGTTCTTC. This encodes CASSPGGLPLNEQFF.

The gene calls are TRBV27 and TRBJ2-7; a weak D match, TRBD1 (5 bases). Germline V gene data show CDR1 as MNHEY and CDR2 as SMNVEV (reference sequence). The CDR3 is 17 residues long. The V end lost 8 bases, the J end lost 4 bases, and 27 bases lay between the germline ends. CDR3 DNA sequence: TGTGCCAGCTCTAAAACTAAAATGGCAGGGTGGAAATACGAGCAGTACTTC. Protein sequence: CASSKTKMAGWKYEQYF.

This rearrangement joins TRBV7-9 to TRBJ2-2; the match to TRBD2 covers 9 bases. This CDR3 has 18 residues. V shed 5 bases, J shed 5 bases, and the junction held 15 bases outside the gene matches. Germline CDR1 reads SEHNR; CDR2 reads FQNEAQ (reference sequence). For the CDR3, the DNA is TGTGCCAGCAGCCCCTTGTGGGCGGGAGGGCCGTGGACCGGGGAGCTGTTTTTT. Translating it yields CASSPLWAGGPWTGELFF.

The V call is TRBV11-2, the J call TRBJ1-1; the D is unclear. Germline V CDR1 and CDR2: SGHAT, FQNNGV. CDR3 length equals 16 residues. V lost 2 bases, J lost 4 bases, and 17 bases lay in between. The CDR3 nucleotides read TGTGCCAGCAGCTTAAATCGTGGCAGGAGCTCCACTGAAGCTTTCTTT. Amino acid sequence: CASSLNRGRSSTEAFF.

This clone was seen more than once but under ten times. This specimen includes other DNA sequences encoding the same CDR3. This CDR3 is CASSVTGGNQPQHF. The CDR3 DNA is TGTGCCAGCAGTGTCACAGGGGGCAATCAGCCCCAGCATTTT. This chain connects TRBV27 to TRBJ1-5; the match to TRBD1 covers 7 bases. The CDR3 contains 14 residues. Germline V gives CDR1 MNHEY, CDR2 SMNVEV (reference sequence). The V gene end was trimmed by 5 bases and the J gene end by 2 bases; junction bases not matched to a gene: 3.

The CDR3 DNA sequence: TGTGCCAGCAGCTGGAGGGACAGGAGCTACGAGCAGTACTTC. Translated, it gives CASSWRDRSYEQYF. The chain combines TRBV11-2 with TRBJ2-7; TRBD1 agrees at 8 bases. J gave up 3 bases and V 4 bases, and 5 bases lay outside the gene matches. There are 14 residues in the CDR3. Germline-derived CDR1 and CDR2 are SGHAT and FQNNGV.

The gene calls are TRBV7-9 and TRBJ2-7, with D uncertain. The germline V gene has CDR1 SEHNR and CDR2 FQNEAQ (reference sequence). The CDR3 extends over 12 amino acids. The ends were cut back, 6 bases at V and 0 bases at J, with 6 bases in the middle. The CDR3 nucleotides read TGTGCCAGCAGTAGACCCTCCTACGAGCAGTACTTC. Its translation: CASSRPSYEQYF.

This chain links TRBV5-1 with TRBJ2-7; TRBD2 agrees at 10 bases. This CDR3 comprises 16 residues. The germline CDR1 and CDR2 sequences are SGHRS and YFSETQ. V lost 0 bases and J lost 2; bases outside the gene matches: 5. The CDR3 DNA is TGCGCCAGCAGCTTGGAGACTAGCGGGCGAACCTACGAGCAGTACTTC. Translating gives CASSLETSGRTYEQYF.

The chain joins TRBV5-1 to TRBJ2-7; 10 positions match TRBD1. The CDR3 loop spans 14 amino acids. Looked up from germline, CDR1 is SGHRS and CDR2 is YFSETQ. Trimming cost V 3 bases and J 5 bases; bases outside gene matches: 5. As DNA, the CDR3 is TGCGCCAGCAGCTCGACGACAGGGGGCAACGAGCAGTACTTC. It codes for CASSSTTGGNEQYF.

This chain joins TRBV7-8 and TRBJ2-6, with 7 positions matching TRBD2. The CDR3 consists of 17 residues. Germline lookup yields CDR1 SGHVS and CDR2 FQNEAQ. V shed 4 bases and J 4 bases; nucleotides not matched to a gene: 10. The CDR3 here is CASSWGGLVAGANVLTF. The CDR3 coding sequence is TGTGCCAGCAGCTGGGGAGGGCTTGTTGCCGGGGCCAACGTCCTGACTTTC.

This rearrangement joins TRBV27 to TRBJ2-3; D unclear. In germline, CDR1 is MNHEY, CDR2 SMNVEV (reference sequence). CDR3 length: 16 residues. Trimming pared 5 bases from V and 4 bases from J, leaving 19 bases between. This CDR3 is CASSQRSGGQADTQYF. The DNA of the CDR3 is TGTGCCAGCAGTCAACGCTCTGGCGGCCAAGCAGATACGCAGTATTTT.

In regard to this clone: The sample carries other DNA sequences with the same CDR3. This chain links TRBV28 with TRBJ2-7, with TRBD1 as a possible D gene (5 bases). The germline V and J ends were trimmed by 3 bases and 5 bases, with 11 bases remaining between them. Germline CDR1 is MDHEN and CDR2 is SYDVKM. CDR3 length: 13 amino acids. Written as DNA, the CDR3 is TGTGCCAGCAGTTTTCGGCAGGGCGACGAGCAGTACTTC. As protein: CASSFRQGDEQYF.

The chain joins TRBV7-9 to TRBJ2-7; D is perhaps TRBD1 or TRBD2 (5 bases each). CDR1 and CDR2 from the germline V gene are SEHNR and FQNEAQ (reference sequence). The CDR3 runs 14 residues. The V end lost 2 bases, the J end lost 6 bases, and 14 bases lay between the germline ends. CDR3 in amino acids: CASSLMFGGSEQYF. The CDR3 DNA reads TGTGCCAGCAGCTTAATGTTTGGGGGTTCCGAGCAGTACTTC.

This clone has just one count. CDR3 residues: CASSLEPRMYEQYF. The CDR3 DNA reads TGTGCCAGCAGCTTAGAGCCTAGGATGTACGAGCAGTACTTC. The chain links TRBV7-9 to TRBJ2-7; D not resolved. Germline CDR1 is SEHNR and CDR2 is FQNEAQ (reference sequence). V lost 1 base and J lost 4, with 11 bases in between. There are 14 residues in the CDR3.

The chain is built from TRBV6-1 and TRBJ1-5; D possibly corresponds to TRBD1 (6 bases). CDR3 size: 16 residues. Trimming took off 1 base at V and 7 bases at J, with 17 bases between the two ends. The V gene's germline CDR1 is MNHNS and CDR2 SASEGT. The CDR3, as DNA: TGTGCCAGCAGTGAAGTAGTAGGGGGGTTCAGGCAGCCCCAGCATTTT. Its protein product is CASSEVVGGFRQPQHF.

The chain joins TRBV30 to TRBJ2-7; D not resolved. The CDR3 is 12 amino acids. The germline CDR1 and CDR2 sequences are GTSNPN and SVGIG (reference sequence). V lost 5 bases and J lost 2, with 10 bases in between. This CDR3 is CAWESGTYEQYF. The CDR3 DNA reads as TGTGCCTGGGAGTCAGGCACCTACGAGCAGTACTTC.

This chain joins TRBV27 and TRBJ2-3; D unresolved. V was clipped by 0 bases and J by 5 bases, with 9 bases between them. Germline-derived CDR1 and CDR2 are MNHEY and SMNVEV (reference sequence). This CDR3 region has 14 residues. The CDR3 DNA sequence: TGTGCCAGCAGTTTATCCAGACGAGTAGATACGCAGTATTTT. Translation gives CASSLSRRVDTQYF.

J is TRBJ2-7 and V is TRBV7-9; 10 bases are a match to TRBD2. Germline-derived CDR1 and CDR2 are SEHNR and FQNEAQ (reference sequence). The CDR3 runs 15 residues. V trimming: 10 bases; J trimming: 2 bases; junction bases outside the gene matches: 11. CDR3 amino acids: CATIAGTSDTYEQYF. The CDR3 DNA reads TGTGCCACAATTGCCGGGACTAGCGACACCTACGAGCAGTACTTC. Looking up the rest from reference TRBV7-9 and TRBJ2-7 gives the full variable domain: DTGVSQNPRHKITKRGQNVTFRCDPISEHNRLYWYRQTLGQGPEFLTYFQNEAQLEKSRLLSDRFSAERPKGSFSTLEIQRTEQGDSAMYLCATIAGTSDTYEQYFGPGTRLTVT.

V usage is TRBV4-2 and J usage is TRBJ1-2, with 8 bases that match TRBD1. This CDR3 region has 18 residues. V shed 3 bases, J shed 4 bases, and the junction held 16 bases outside the gene matches. CDR1 is LGHNA and CDR2 is YNFKEQ in the germline V gene. The CDR3 DNA reads as TGTGCCAGCAGCCACGCCCGGGACAGGTTGCGGGGACGCTATGGCTACACCTTC. This translates into CASSHARDRLRGRYGYTF.